This is a list of T cell receptor beta chains from one sample in a study of identical twins. TCRdb re-called the 5' RACE reads with MiXCR, one entry per CDR3 protein. The repertoire holds about 900,000 distinct CDR3 sequences, with about 12% as singletons. This same sample was also part of a study on yellow fever vaccine responses in identical twins.

The sequencing sample was made of PBMCs. The receptors were sampled from a woman younger than 35 in good health. The CDR3 runs from the conserved cysteine through the conserved F or W. The order of the fields is clone size, D gene, V gene, J gene, CDR3 protein, CDR3 DNA. The D gene is left open where the match is weak. The size field is filled for only some rows; it gives once, few, many or a size class.

few,.,TRBV7-9,TRBJ1-4,CASSPGSTGLQGEKLFF,TGTGCCAGCAGCCCAGGATCGACGGGACTTCAGGGTGAAAAACTGTTTTTT
.,.,TRBV12-3/TRBV12-4,TRBJ2-5,CASSLRLVGEETQYF,TGTGCCAGCAGTTTGAGATTGGTCGGAGAAGAGACCCAGTACTTC
many,TRBD1,TRBV12-3/TRBV12-4,TRBJ1-1,CASRTRTGENTEAFF,TGTGCCAGCAGAACTCGGACAGGGGAGAACACTGAAGCTTTCTTT
many,TRBD2,TRBV9,TRBJ2-5,CASSVGASGRAGETQYF,TGTGCCAGCAGCGTAGGGGCTAGCGGGAGGGCCGGAGAGACCCAGTACTTC
many,.,TRBV25-1,TRBJ1-2,CASSESGGPYGYTF,TGTGCCAGCAGTGAATCCGGGGGCCCCTATGGCTACACCTTC
once,.,TRBV20-1,TRBJ2-3,CSPLKERDTQYF,TGCAGCCCCTTGAAAGAGCGTGATACGCAGTATTTT
.,TRBD1,TRBV12-3/TRBV12-4,TRBJ2-6,CASSFLQGAPGANVLTF,TGTGCCAGCAGTTTCCTCCAGGGGGCGCCTGGGGCCAACGTCCTGACTTTC
.,.,TRBV28,TRBJ2-4,CASSLGRSGKNIQYF,TGTGCCAGCAGTTTAGGCCGAAGTGGCAAAAACATTCAGTACTTC
few,TRBD2,TRBV5-1,TRBJ2-5,CASSLGSSGVPETQYF,TGCGCCAGCAGTCTTGGGTCTAGCGGGGTTCCAGAGACCCAGTACTTC
few,.,TRBV4-1,TRBJ1-5,CASSQDYYSNQPQHF,TGCGCCAGCAGCCAAGACTATTATAGCAATCAGCCCCAGCATTTT
few,.,TRBV5-1,TRBJ2-3,CASSEARGLDTQYF,TGCGCCAGCAGCGAGGCTCGGGGGCTGGATACGCAGTATTTT
.,TRBD1,TRBV12-3/TRBV12-4,TRBJ2-3,CASSFAGGNTDTQYF,TGTGCCAGCAGTTTCGCAGGGGGCAACACAGATACGCAGTATTTT
.,.,TRBV3-1,TRBJ2-2,CASSQGIRLGGELFF,TGTGCCAGCAGCCAAGGGATTAGACTCGGCGGGGAGCTGTTTTTT
.,TRBD2,TRBV25-1,TRBJ2-1,CASSLRGASGANEQFF,TGTGCCAGCAGTTTGCGGGGAGCTAGCGGGGCCAATGAGCAGTTCTTC
.,TRBD2,TRBV12-3/TRBV12-4,TRBJ2-4,CASRVTSGVKNIQYF,TGTGCCAGCAGGGTGACTAGCGGGGTCAAAAACATTCAGTACTTC
many,.,TRBV12-3/TRBV12-4,TRBJ2-7,CASSSLGAGEQYF,TGTGCCAGCAGTTCCCTTGGTGCGGGCGAGCAGTACTTC
few,TRBD2,TRBV29-1,TRBJ2-7,CSVETHIREGRYEQYF,TGCAGCGTTGAGACCCATATCCGGGAGGGCCGGTACGAGCAGTACTTC
.,.,TRBV7-2,TRBJ1-2,CASSSFLLNYGYTF,TGTGCCAGCAGCTCCTTTCTGCTTAACTATGGCTACACCTTC
.,.,TRBV29-1,TRBJ2-1,CSVGGFKNEQFF,TGCAGCGTTGGAGGATTTAAGAATGAGCAGTTCTTC
few,TRBD1,TRBV5-1,TRBJ2-7,CASSAGTGSSYEQYF,TGCGCCAGCAGCGCCGGGACAGGGAGCTCCTACGAGCAGTACTTC
.,.,TRBV11-2,TRBJ1-1,CASSLPGLGTEAFF,TGTGCCAGCAGCTTACCAGGGTTGGGCACTGAAGCTTTCTTT
few,.,TRBV7-9,TRBJ2-1,CASSNLDSYNEQFF,TGTGCCAGCAGCAACCTAGACAGCTACAATGAGCAGTTCTTC
many,TRBD1,TRBV29-1,TRBJ1-2,CSVWTGIYGYTF,TGCAGCGTCTGGACAGGGATCTATGGCTACACCTTC
many,.,TRBV6-2/TRBV6-3,TRBJ2-1,CASSYSGYFSYNEQFF,TGTGCCAGCAGTTACTCCGGCTACTTCTCCTACAATGAGCAGTTCTTC
.,.,TRBV28,TRBJ2-1,CANSLVDEQFF,TGTGCCAACAGTTTAGTGGATGAGCAGTTCTTC
.,TRBD2,TRBV29-1,TRBJ2-1,CSVELAANTYNEQFF,TGCAGCGTTGAACTAGCGGCTAACACCTACAATGAGCAGTTCTTC
few,TRBD2,TRBV28,TRBJ2-1,CASSLFLRPSGGAGYEQFF,TGTGCCAGCAGTTTATTCCTCCGTCCTAGCGGGGGGGCGGGCTATGAGCAGTTCTTC
.,TRBD2,TRBV3-1,TRBJ2-1,CASSQGISSGGGPYNEQFF,TGTGCCAGCAGCCAAGGGATCTCGTCTGGCGGGGGGCCTTACAATGAGCAGTTCTTC
.,TRBD2,TRBV29-1,TRBJ2-1,CSVAIYGTSVNEQFF,TGCAGCGTTGCTATTTATGGGACTAGCGTGAATGAGCAGTTCTTC
many,TRBD2,TRBV28,TRBJ2-3,CASSFPYGLAQTDTQYF,TGTGCCAGCAGTTTCCCTTACGGACTAGCTCAGACAGATACGCAGTATTTT
.,TRBD2,TRBV28,TRBJ2-5,CASTLSGLQETQYF,TGTGCCAGCACCCTTAGCGGGCTCCAAGAGACCCAGTACTTC
many,.,TRBV12-3/TRBV12-4,TRBJ1-5,CASSLGDISNQPQHF,TGTGCCAGCAGTTTAGGCGACATTAGCAATCAGCCCCAGCATTTT
.,TRBD2,TRBV19,TRBJ2-1,CASSITGGVYNEQFF,TGTGCCAGTAGTATAACGGGAGGAGTTTACAATGAGCAGTTCTTC
.,.,TRBV5-6,TRBJ2-4,CASSLGPRAGINIQYF,TGTGCCAGCAGCTTGGGACCGAGGGCGGGGATAAACATTCAGTACTTC
few,TRBD1,TRBV7-9,TRBJ2-2,CASSLTGEAGELFF,TGTGCCAGCAGCTTGACAGGGGAAGCCGGGGAGCTGTTTTTT
.,TRBD2,TRBV12-3/TRBV12-4,TRBJ2-1,CASRLAGGYNNEQFF,TGTGCCAGCAGGCTAGCGGGGGGGTATAACAATGAGCAGTTCTTC
few,.,TRBV6-5,TRBJ1-2,CASSYPNGGYTF,TGTGCCAGCAGTTACCCGAACGGTGGCTACACCTTC
many,TRBD2,TRBV5-1,TRBJ2-1,CASSPIAGGLFHNEQFF,TGCGCCAGCAGCCCGATAGCGGGAGGGCTATTCCACAATGAGCAGTTCTTC
few,.,TRBV7-3,TRBJ2-1,CASSLLGSRSYNEQFF,TGTGCCAGCAGCTTATTAGGATCGCGGTCCTACAATGAGCAGTTCTTC
.,TRBD2,TRBV28,TRBJ2-7,CASSSSGTSGIYEQYF,TGTGCCAGCAGTTCTTCCGGGACTAGCGGGATATACGAGCAGTACTTC
.,.,TRBV15,TRBJ2-2,CATSRARYQSGELFF,TGTGCCACCAGCAGAGCCCGGTATCAGAGTGGGGAGCTGTTTTTT
many,.,TRBV28,TRBJ1-6,CASTGSSYNSPLHF,TGTGCCTCCACCGGGAGCTCCTATAATTCACCCCTCCACTTT
few,TRBD2,TRBV6-1,TRBJ2-7,CASSNRGTSGLYEQYF,TGTGCCAGCAGTAACCGCGGGACTAGCGGACTATACGAGCAGTACTTC